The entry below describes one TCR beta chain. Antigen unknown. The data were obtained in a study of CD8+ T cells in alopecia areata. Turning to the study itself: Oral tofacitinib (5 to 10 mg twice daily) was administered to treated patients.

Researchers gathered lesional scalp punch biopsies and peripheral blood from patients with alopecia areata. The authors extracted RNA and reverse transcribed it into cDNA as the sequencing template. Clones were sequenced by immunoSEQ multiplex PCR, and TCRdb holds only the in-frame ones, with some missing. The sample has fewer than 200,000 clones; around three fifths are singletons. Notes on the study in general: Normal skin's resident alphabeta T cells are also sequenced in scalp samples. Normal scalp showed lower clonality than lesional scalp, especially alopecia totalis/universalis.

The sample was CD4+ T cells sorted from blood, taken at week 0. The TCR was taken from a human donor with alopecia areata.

The CDR3 DNA sequence: TGTGCCACCTCGGAGATCGGGACAGGGGCGAGTGAAGCTTTCTTT. Amino acids: CATSEIGTGASEAFF. The chain links TRBV2 to TRBJ1-1; 10 nucleotides match TRBD1. The trim removed 10 bases at V and 7 bases at J, leaving 15 bases unmatched. This CDR3 region has 15 residues. CDR1 is SNHLY, CDR2 FYNNEI, per germline. Full variable domain (remainder filled in from reference TRBV2 and TRBJ1-1): EPEVTQTPSHQVTQMGQEVILRCVPISNHLYFYWYRQILGQKVEFLVSFYNNEISEKSEIFDDQFSVERPDGSNFTLKIRSTKLEDSAMYFCATSEIGTGASEAFFGQGTRLTVV.